Each of the 11 T cell receptor beta chains below was sequenced from the same sample in a study of OX40 agonist ivuxolimab in advanced cancers. This table comes from immunoSEQ multiplex PCR, and its TCRdb copy is limited to in-frame clones, with some not included. Among around 58,000 clones listed, 80% to 90% were seen once. The sample here was CD4+ or CD8+ T cells sorted from blood, taken in a trial of the OX40 agonist ivuxolimab. The origin of the receptors is an adult with an advanced solid tumor such as melanoma, head and neck, liver or kidney cancer.

The CDR3 DNA sequence: TGTGCCAGCAGTTTATCGAGGGAAAACACTGAAGCTTTCTTT. Translated, it gives CASSLSRENTEAFF. This chain connects TRBV27 to TRBJ1-1; no clear D. The germline V and J ends were trimmed by 0 bases and 2 bases, with 7 bases remaining between them. The CDR3 covers 14 residues. Germline CDR1 is MNHEY and CDR2 is SMNVEV (reference sequence).

On this clone itself: This sample includes further DNA sequences coding for the same CDR3. V is TRBV2 and J is TRBJ2-7; no clear D. V lost 4 bases and J lost 2, with 3 bases in between. This CDR3 is 11 amino acids long. Germline V gives CDR1 SNHLY, CDR2 FYNNEI. CDR3 coding DNA: TGTGCCAGCAGTGCGGCCTACGAGCAGTACTTC. Translation: CASSAAYEQYF.

The gene calls are TRBV29-1 and TRBJ2-5; 14 bases are shared with TRBD2. Per the germline V gene, CDR1 is SQVTM and CDR2 is ANQGSEA. This CDR3 has 15 residues. The V and J ends lost 6 bases and 3 bases, in that order; junction bases with no gene match: 6. CDR3 DNA sequence: TGCAGCGTCTCCGGGACTAGCGGGAGTGAAGAGACCCAGTACTTC. This gives the protein CSVSGTSGSEETQYF.

This clone has a single count. In DNA, the CDR3 is TGTGCCAGTAGTATAGTTCCGGGTGGGAACACTGAAGCTTTCTTT. Its protein product is CASSIVPGGNTEAFF. The gene calls are TRBV19 and TRBJ1-1; D remains ambiguous. This CDR3 has 15 amino acids. Germline V gives CDR1 LNHDA, CDR2 SQIVND (reference sequence). V lost 1 base to trimming and J lost 1 base, with 10 bases between them.

The rearrangement uses TRBV14 and TRBJ1-4; D is perhaps TRBD1 (5 bases). This CDR3 is 14 amino acids long. CDR1 and CDR2 from the germline V gene are SGHDN and FVKESK. V was pared by 4 bases and J by 7 bases, with 13 bases between. The CDR3 DNA reads as TGTGCCAGCAGCCTGGTCGCGGGGCGTGAAAAACTGTTTTTT. This sequence encodes CASSLVAGREKLFF.

The V gene is TRBV5-5, the J gene TRBJ1-6; possibly TRBD1 for D (5 bases). CDR1 is SGHKS, CDR2 YYEKEE, per germline (reference sequence). This CDR3 is built from 15 residues. V was clipped by 4 bases and J by 10 bases, with 18 bases between them. In nucleotides, the CDR3 is TGTGCCAGCAGCACTAGGAACTTCGGGGGATCACCCCTCCACTTT. Encoded protein: CASSTRNFGGSPLHF.

In DNA form, the CDR3 reads TGTGCCAGCAGCTCGACAGGGTTACCTAACTATGGCTACACCTTC. Its translation is CASSSTGLPNYGYTF. This chain connects TRBV7-2 to TRBJ1-2; 7 bases match TRBD1. The junction had 5 bases not matched to a gene; V was cut back by 4 bases and J by 0 bases. Germline CDR1 SGHTA, CDR2 FQGNSA. The CDR3 spans 15 residues.

The DNA for the CDR3 is TGTGCCCTCGGACAGGGATCAAACTATGGCTACACCTTC. This encodes CALGQGSNYGYTF. The chain joins TRBV7-9 to TRBJ1-2, with TRBD1 matching over 8 bases. The CDR3 is made up of 13 amino acids. Losses at the gene ends were 11 bases for V and 2 bases for J; bases not matched to a gene: 7. Germline V lookup: CDR1 SEHNR, CDR2 FQNEAQ (reference sequence). The full variable domain, completed using reference TRBV7-9 and TRBJ1-2, is DTGVSQNPRHKITKRGQNVTFRCDPISEHNRLYWYRQTLGQGPEFLTYFQNEAQLEKSRLLSDRFSAERPKGSFSTLEIQRTEQGDSAMYLCALGQGSNYGYTFGSGTRLTVV.

V and J are TRBV7-3 and TRBJ2-3; 9 bases align to TRBD2. Per germline, CDR1 SGHTA and CDR2 FQGTGA. The J segment lost 5 bases and the V segment lost 2 bases, leaving 5 bases of the junction unmatched. The CDR3 contains 15 residues. The DNA for the CDR3 is TGTGCCAGCAGCTTAGGGCGGGAGGGTAAAGATACGCAGTATTTT. This translates into CASSLGREGKDTQYF. Full variable domain (missing parts from reference TRBV7-3 and TRBJ2-3): GAGVSQTPSNKVTEKGKYVELRCDPISGHTALYWYRQSLGQGPEFLIYFQGTGAADDSGLPNDRFFAVRPEGSVSTLKIQRTERGDSAVYLCASSLGREGKDTQYFGPGTRLTVL.

The chain uses TRBV6-1 and TRBJ2-5; possibly TRBD1 for D (5 bases). V lost 4 bases and J 5 bases, leaving 20 bases between the germline ends. Germline V gives CDR1 MNHNS, CDR2 SASEGT. This CDR3 has 16 amino acids. This CDR3 reads CASSAYEGVPQETQYF. CDR3 DNA: TGTGCCAGCAGTGCCTACGAAGGGGTTCCCCAGGAGACCCAGTACTTC.

The chain employs TRBV7-9 and TRBJ2-1; 15 nucleotides match TRBD2. Germline loops: CDR1 SEHNR, CDR2 FQNEAQ (reference sequence). The CDR3 is made up of 13 amino acids. The junction had 4 bases not matched to a gene; V was cut back by 5 bases and J by 14 bases. Here the CDR3 reads CASSRGLAGGKFF. In DNA, the CDR3 is TGTGCCAGCAGCCGCGGACTAGCGGGAGGGAAGTTCTTC.